This TCR beta chain comes out of a study of cytomegalovirus exposure and HLA in healthy donors. The study, taken as a whole, reports: Cytomegalovirus association was assigned to under 200 TCR beta chains. Rarity characterized most TCR sequences, yet some public TCRs appeared in many donors.

Sequencing was performed with immunoSEQ multiplex PCR; in TCRdb, only in-frame clones are kept and a portion is missing. This sample has tens of thousands of clones, with roughly nine tenths found just once. The ends lost 3 bases at V and 1 base at J; junction bases unmatched: 10. Looked up from germline, CDR1 is LNHNV and CDR2 is YYDKDF (reference sequence). The CDR3 totals 17 residues. For this clone: Antigen specificity is unknown.

This sequence joins TRBV15 and TRBJ1-1; 8 positions match TRBD1. Sequenced: PBMCs. The receptor was isolated from a young woman in good health and CMV-seropositive. DNA for the CDR3: TGTGCCACCAGCAGGCCGGACAGGGACCCTTCGAACACTGAAGCTTTCTTT. Protein: CATSRPDRDPSNTEAFF.